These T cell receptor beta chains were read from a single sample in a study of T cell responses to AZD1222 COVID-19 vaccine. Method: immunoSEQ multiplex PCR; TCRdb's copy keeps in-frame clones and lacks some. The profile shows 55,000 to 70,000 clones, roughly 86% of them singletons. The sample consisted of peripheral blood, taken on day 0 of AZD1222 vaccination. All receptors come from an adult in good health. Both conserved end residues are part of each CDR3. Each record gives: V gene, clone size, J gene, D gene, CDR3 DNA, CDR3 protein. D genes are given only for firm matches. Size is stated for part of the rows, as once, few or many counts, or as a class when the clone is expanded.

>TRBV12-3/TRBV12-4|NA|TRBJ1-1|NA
TGTGCCAGCAGTTTAGGGTGGGGGTCTGAAGCTTTCTTT
CASSLGWGSEAFF
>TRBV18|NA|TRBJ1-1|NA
TGTGCCAGCTCACCAACAGCGAGTGCTATGAACACTGAAGCTTTCTTT
CASSPTASAMNTEAFF
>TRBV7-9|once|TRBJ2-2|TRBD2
TGTGCCAGCAAGAGGACTAGCGGGAGTAGGACCGGGGAGCTGTTTTTT
CASKRTSGSRTGELFF
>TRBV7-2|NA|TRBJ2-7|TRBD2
TGTGCCAGCAGTCAAGGCCGACTAGGGGTGCGGGGGGAGCAGTACTTC
CASSQGRLGVRGEQYF
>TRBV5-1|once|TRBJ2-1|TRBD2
TGCGCCAGCAGCGGATCCGGGACTAGCTACAATGAGCAGTTCTTC
CASSGSGTSYNEQFF
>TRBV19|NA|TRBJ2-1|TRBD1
TGTGCCAGTAGTGGGGGACAGGGCAATGAGCAGTTCTTC
CASSGGQGNEQFF
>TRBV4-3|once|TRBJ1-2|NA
TGCGCCAGCAGCCAAGCTGAAGCTACCTCCTTTTATGGCTACACCTTC
CASSQAEATSFYGYTF
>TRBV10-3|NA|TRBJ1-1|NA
TGTGCCATCAGTGAGGGAGACGAAGCTTTCTTT
CAISEGDEAFF
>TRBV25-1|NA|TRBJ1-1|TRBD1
TGTGCCAGCAGTGAAAGGGGGCCGGGCACTGAAGCTTTCTTT
CASSERGPGTEAFF
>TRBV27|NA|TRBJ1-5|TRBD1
TGTGCCAGCAGTGAACAGGGGGGTCGGCGGCCCCAGCATTTT
CASSEQGGRRPQHF
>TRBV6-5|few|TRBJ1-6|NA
TGTGCCAGCAGGTCCGACAGGATCTATAATTCACCCCTCCACTTT
CASRSDRIYNSPLHF
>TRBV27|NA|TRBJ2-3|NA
TGTGCCAGCAGTCCATCAGTGGGTCGTGGGGTCACAGATACGCAGTATTTT
CASSPSVGRGVTDTQYF
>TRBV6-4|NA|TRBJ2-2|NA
TGTGCCAGCAGTCGAAGCAACGCGAACACCGGGGAGCTGTTTTTT
CASSRSNANTGELFF
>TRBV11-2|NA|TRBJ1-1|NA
TGTGCCAGCAGCCACGGGAGGCTGAACACTGAAGCTTTCTTT
CASSHGRLNTEAFF
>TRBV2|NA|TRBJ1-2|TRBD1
TGTGCCAGCAGTGGACAGGGAGGCTATGGCTACACCTTC
CASSGQGGYGYTF
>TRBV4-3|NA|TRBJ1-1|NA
TGCGCCAGCAGCCAAGATAAGGGCAGGAGGACTTTCTTT
CASSQDKGRRTFF
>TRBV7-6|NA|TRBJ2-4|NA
TGTGCCAGCAGCTTAGAGGCGTCGGGGTTCCAAAACATTCAGTACTTC
CASSLEASGFQNIQYF
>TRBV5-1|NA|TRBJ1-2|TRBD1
TGCGCCAGCAGCTTGGGGGCAGGGGGCATTGGCTACACCTTC
CASSLGAGGIGYTF
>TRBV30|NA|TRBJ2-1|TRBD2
TGTGCCTGCGCGGGACTAGCTCAGGGTGAGCAGTTCTTC
CACAGLAQGEQFF
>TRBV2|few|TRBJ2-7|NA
TGTGCTCTCGGTCCAGGTGGGGGCGAGCAGTACTTC
CALGPGGGEQYF
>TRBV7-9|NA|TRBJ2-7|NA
TGTGCCAGCAGCCCACCCGCGGGGTCCTACGAGCAGTACTTC
CASSPPAGSYEQYF
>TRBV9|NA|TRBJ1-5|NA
TGTGCCAGCAGCTCGGACGGGGTGGCCCCCCAGCATTTT
CASSSDGVAPQHF
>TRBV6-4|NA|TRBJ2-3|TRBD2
TGTGCCAGCAGTGACGAAGCGGGAAGTTCGACAGATACGCAGTATTTT
CASSDEAGSSTDTQYF
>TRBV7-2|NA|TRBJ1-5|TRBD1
TGTGCCAGCAGCTTGACAGGGGGCAATCAGCCCCAGCATTTT
CASSLTGGNQPQHF
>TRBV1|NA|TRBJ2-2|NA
TGCACCAGCAGCCAAGATGGGTCACAGGGGCGCAGGTCCGGGGAGCTGTTTTTT
CTSSQDGSQGRRSGELFF
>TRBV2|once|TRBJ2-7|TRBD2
TGTGCCAGCAGTGAAGCGGGGGGGACTATGTACGAGCAGTACTTC
CASSEAGGTMYEQYF
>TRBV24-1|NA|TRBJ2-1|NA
TGTGCCACCAGTGATTCCTACAATGAGCAGTTCTTC
CATSDSYNEQFF
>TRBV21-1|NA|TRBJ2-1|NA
TGTGCCAGCAGCAAAATAGCGGGGCATGGGGATGAGCAGTTCTTC
CASSKIAGHGDEQFF
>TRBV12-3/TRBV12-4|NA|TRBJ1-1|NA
TGTGCCAGCACTACCTGGGGTACTGAAGCTTTCTTT
CASTTWGTEAFF
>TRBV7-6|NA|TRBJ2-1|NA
TGTGCCAGCAGTCCCCTGAGGGTCGATGAGCAGTTCTTC
CASSPLRVDEQFF